This T cell receptor beta chain was identified during a study of PD-L1 blockade in urothelial cancer. Across the study: Prior chemotherapy regimens per patient numbered 0 to 3. Across blood samples, T cells had a median count of approximately 130,000.

The germline CDR1 and CDR2 sequences are SEHNR and FQNEAQ (reference sequence). This CDR3 region has 16 residues. The junction had 10 bases not matched to a gene; V was cut back by 5 bases and J by 3 bases. Assay: immunoSEQ multiplex PCR; the TCRdb copy retains only in-frame clones and omits some. In the table there are around 45,000 clones, approximately 90% of which are singletons. This receptor was identified in a woman in her sixties or seventies with urothelial cancer. The rearrangement links TRBV7-9 to TRBJ2-3; 8 bases fit TRBD1. This sample comprised PBMCs, obtained around atezolizumab (anti-PD-L1) treatment. CDR3 region: CASSPRTGFGTDTQYF. The CDR3 DNA sequence: TGTGCCAGCAGCCCACGGACAGGGTTTGGGACAGATACGCAGTATTTT.